The sequence of this TCR beta chain was determined in a study of T cell changes during pregnancy in multiple sclerosis. Germline V gives CDR1 SNHLY, CDR2 FYNNEI. Between the trimmed V and J ends, which lost 4 bases and 9 bases, there was a span of 10 bases. The CDR3 consists of 13 residues. The assay was immunoSEQ multiplex PCR, and TCRdb's table has in-frame clones only and misses some. The repertoire holds 70,000 to 90,000 clones, about 90% seen once, with approximately 3.3% in the top ten. V is TRBV2 and J is TRBJ1-6; D unresolved. The sample consisted of PBMCs, taken in the first trimester of pregnancy. The receptor was derived from a female donor in good health, serving as a control in a pregnancy study. Some clones in this sample may be carry-over from other donors' samples. CDR3 in amino acids: CASSVFGASPLHF. The DNA for the CDR3 is TGTGCCAGCAGTGTGTTCGGAGCTTCACCCCTCCACTTT.